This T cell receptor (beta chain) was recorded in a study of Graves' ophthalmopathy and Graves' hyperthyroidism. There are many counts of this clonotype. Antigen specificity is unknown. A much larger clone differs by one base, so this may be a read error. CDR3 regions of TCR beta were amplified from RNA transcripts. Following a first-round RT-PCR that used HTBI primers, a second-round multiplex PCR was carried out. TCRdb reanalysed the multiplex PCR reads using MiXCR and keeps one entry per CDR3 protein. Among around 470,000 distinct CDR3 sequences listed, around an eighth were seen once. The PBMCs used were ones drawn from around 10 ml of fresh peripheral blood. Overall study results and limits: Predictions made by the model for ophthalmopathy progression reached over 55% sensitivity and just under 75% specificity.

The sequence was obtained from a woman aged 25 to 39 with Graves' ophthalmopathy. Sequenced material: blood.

In DNA form, the CDR3 reads TGTGCCAGCAGTCTCCACGGAGAGACCCAGTACTTC. Amino acids: CASSLHGETQYF. This chain uses TRBV12-3 or TRBV12-4 with TRBJ2-5; D is undetermined. The CDR3 has 12 amino acids. V shed 5 bases and J shed 4 bases, with 8 bases lying between them.